This T cell receptor (beta chain) was sequenced for a study of neurological immune-mediated disorders. The ends were cut back, 0 bases at V and 7 bases at J, with 7 bases in the middle. From germline, CDR1 is DFQATT and CDR2 SNEGSKA (reference sequence). CDR3 length: 13 amino acids. The authors made cDNA by 5'RACE with 10-nucleotide random UMIs. TCRdb reanalysed the 5' RACE reads using MiXCR and keeps one entry per CDR3 protein. Altogether approximately 89,000 distinct CDR3 sequences are present, around 13% being singletons, with the ten largest covering 5%. The time point here: longitudinal time-point 2. The unsorted libraries originated from 2 million PBMCs kept at -80 C. There are many counts of this clonotype.

The sequenced sample was PBMCs. This rearrangement joins TRBV20-1 to TRBJ1-6, with D unresolved. The sequence derives from a female donor with HTLV-1-associated myelopathy (HAM/TSP). The chain's CDR3 is CSARDIQNSPLHF. DNA of the CDR3: TGCAGTGCTAGAGACATACAGAATTCACCCCTCCACTTT.